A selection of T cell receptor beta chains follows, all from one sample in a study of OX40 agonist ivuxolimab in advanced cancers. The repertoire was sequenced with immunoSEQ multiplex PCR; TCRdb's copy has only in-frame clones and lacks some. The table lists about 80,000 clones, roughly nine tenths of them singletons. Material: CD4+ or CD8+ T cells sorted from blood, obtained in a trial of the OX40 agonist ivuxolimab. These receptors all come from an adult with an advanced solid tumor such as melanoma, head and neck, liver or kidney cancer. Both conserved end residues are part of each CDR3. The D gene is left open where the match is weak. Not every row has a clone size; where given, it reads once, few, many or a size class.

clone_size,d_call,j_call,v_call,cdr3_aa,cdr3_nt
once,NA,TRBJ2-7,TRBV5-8,CASSLYRGVRYEQYF,TGTGCCAGCAGCTTGTATAGGGGAGTTCGGTACGAGCAGTACTTC
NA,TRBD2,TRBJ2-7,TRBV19,CASSISREASYEQYF,TGTGCCAGTAGTATATCGCGGGAGGCGTCCTACGAGCAGTACTTC
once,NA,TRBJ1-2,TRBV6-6,CASSFGRGYTF,TGTGCCAGCAGTTTCGGACGCGGCTACACCTTC
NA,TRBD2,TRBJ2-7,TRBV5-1,CASSWNRGLAGSYEQYF,TGCGCCAGCAGCTGGAATCGTGGACTAGCGGGATCCTACGAGCAGTACTTC
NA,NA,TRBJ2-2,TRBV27,CASTLRSGLRTGELFF,TGTGCCAGCACCCTAAGGTCCGGACTTCGAACCGGGGAGCTGTTTTTT
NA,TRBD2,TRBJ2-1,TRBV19,CASSIGLAGGNEQFF,TGTGCCAGTAGTATAGGGCTAGCGGGAGGGAATGAGCAGTTCTTC
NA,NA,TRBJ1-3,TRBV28,CASSFGRGNTIYF,TGTGCCAGCAGTTTTGGGCGTGGAAACACCATATATTTT
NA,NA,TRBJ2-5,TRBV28,CASSFRGKGETQYF,TGTGCCAGCAGTTTCAGAGGGAAAGGGGAGACCCAGTACTTC
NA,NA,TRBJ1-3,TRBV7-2,CASSPDIGGNTIYF,TGTGCCAGCAGCCCGGACATTGGTGGAAACACCATATATTTT
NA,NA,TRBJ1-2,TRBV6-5,CASSSSGARGYTF,TGTGCCAGCAGTTCGAGCGGGGCTCGAGGCTACACCTTC
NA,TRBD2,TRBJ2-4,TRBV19,CASSGLAGETIQYF,TGTGCCAGCTCGGGACTAGCGGGAGAAACCATTCAGTACTTC
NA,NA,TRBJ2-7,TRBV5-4,CASSFTGVSYEQYF,TGTGCCAGCAGCTTTACGGGAGTGTCGTACGAGCAGTACTTC
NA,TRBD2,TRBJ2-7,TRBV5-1,CASSLGGTSNEQYF,TGCGCCAGCAGCTTGGGCGGGACTAGCAACGAGCAGTACTTC
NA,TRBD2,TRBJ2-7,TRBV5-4,CASSNGLAGGYEQYF,TGTGCCAGCAGTAACGGACTAGCGGGAGGATACGAGCAGTACTTC
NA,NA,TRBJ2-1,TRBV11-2,CASSLAGDPVYNEQFF,TGTGCCAGCAGCTTAGCCGGGGACCCCGTTTACAATGAGCAGTTCTTC
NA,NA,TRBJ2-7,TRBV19,CASTLRAGSYEQYF,TGTGCCAGTACTTTGCGGGCAGGGTCCTACGAGCAGTACTTC
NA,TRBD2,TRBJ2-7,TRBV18,CASTGGLSSYEQYF,TGTGCCAGCACGGGAGGTTTAAGCTCCTACGAGCAGTACTTC
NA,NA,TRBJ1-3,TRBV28,CASSLDSHSGNTIYF,TGTGCCAGCAGTTTGGACAGTCACTCTGGAAACACCATATATTTT
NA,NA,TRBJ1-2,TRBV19,CASSSLPTGYNGYTF,TGTGCCAGTAGTTCCCTTCCGACAGGTTATAATGGCTACACCTTC
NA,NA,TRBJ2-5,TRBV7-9,CASSLGASPRETQYF,TGTGCCAGCAGCTTAGGAGCTAGCCCAAGGGAGACCCAGTACTTC